The 26 T cell receptor beta chains in this list originate from one sample, sequenced in a study of blood T cell repertoires in COVID-19. This table comes from immunoSEQ multiplex PCR, and its TCRdb copy is limited to in-frame clones, with some not included. The sample carries fewer than 400,000 clones, 70% to 90% recorded once. Sequencing was performed on PBMCs or T cells enriched from blood (not recorded which). These receptors all stem from a man aged 25 to 40 who had recovered from COVID-19.

The chain uses TRBV14 and TRBJ1-2, with D unresolved. The CDR3 is 13 amino acids. V lost 1 base, J lost 3 bases, and 6 bases lay in between. Germline CDR1 reads SGHDN; CDR2 reads FVKESK. CDR3 sequence reads: CASSQGLYYGYTF. The CDR3 DNA reads as TGTGCCAGCAGCCAAGGACTGTACTATGGCTACACCTTC. The entire variable domain, with the rest obtained from reference TRBV14 and TRBJ1-2, is as follows: EAGVTQFPSHSVIEKGQTVTLRCDPISGHDNLYWYRRVMGKEIKFLLHFVKESKQDESGMPNNRFLAERTGGTYSTLKVQPAELEDSGVYFCASSQGLYYGYTFGSGTRLTVV.

This clone was observed a single time. This chain joins TRBV28 and TRBJ1-5, with 7 nucleotides matching TRBD1. Trimming cost V 8 bases and J 5 bases; bases outside gene matches: 12. CDR1 and CDR2 (germline): MDHEN, SYDVKM. The CDR3 has 15 amino acids. The CDR3 protein is CASHQTGTRDQPQHF. For the CDR3, the DNA is TGTGCCAGCCACCAGACAGGGACAAGGGATCAGCCCCAGCATTTT.

V is TRBV18 and J is TRBJ1-2; perhaps TRBD1 as D (5 bases). Germline V gene data show CDR1 as KGHSH and CDR2 as LQKENI. V was cut by 1 base and J by 6 bases, with 6 bases left in between. The CDR3 consists of 12 residues. The CDR3 nucleotides read TGTGCCAGCTCACCACTAGGGGATGGCTACACCTTC. It codes for CASSPLGDGYTF. The full variable domain, in which reference TRBV18 and TRBJ1-2 provide the parts outside the CDR3, is NAGVMQNPRHLVRRRGQEARLRCSPMKGHSHVYWYRQLPEEGLKFMVYLQKENIIDESGMPKERFSAEFPKEGPSILRIQQVVRGDSAAYFCASSPLGDGYTFGSGTRLTVV.

The V and J genes are TRBV2 and TRBJ2-1, with 11 bases lining up with TRBD2. Germline values: CDR1 SNHLY, CDR2 FYNNEI. With V trimmed by 1 base and J by 5 bases, 7 bases remained unmatched. The CDR3 is made up of 17 amino acids. The CDR3 nucleotides are TGTGCCAGCAGTGAAGTCCCTAGCGGGGGGAGGAACAATGAGCAGTTCTTC. It is translated as CASSEVPSGGRNNEQFF.

This clone was recorded only once. This chain uses TRBV6-1 with TRBJ1-2, with D tentatively TRBD1 (6 bases). Germline V lookup: CDR1 MNHNS, CDR2 SASEGT. The length of the CDR3 is 14 residues. Trimming shortened V by 3 bases and J by 2 bases, and 10 bases separated the two germline ends. CDR3 residues: CASSENRANYGYTF. The CDR3 DNA follows: TGTGCCAGCAGTGAGAACAGGGCGAACTATGGCTACACCTTC.

This chain uses TRBV7-9 with TRBJ1-4, with D tentatively TRBD1 (5 bases). Germline CDR1 SEHNR, CDR2 FQNEAQ (reference sequence). Deletions cut 4 bases from V and 5 bases from J, with 17 bases between. The CDR3 has 16 residues. The CDR3 bases are TGTGCCAGCAGCTCCACCCTACAGGTTTTGAATGAAAAACTGTTTTTT. Amino acids: CASSSTLQVLNEKLFF.

The rearrangement uses TRBV28 and TRBJ1-1; D possibly corresponds to TRBD1 (5 bases). The CDR3 extends over 13 amino acids. Germline CDR1 MDHEN, CDR2 SYDVKM. Deletions cut 3 bases from V and 4 bases from J, with 9 bases between. For the CDR3, the DNA is TGTGCCAGCAGTTTGGGGGGAGGCACTGAAGCTTTCTTT. Its protein product is CASSLGGGTEAFF.

The CDR3 loop is CASSDTTGWTTEAFF. The CDR3 coding sequence is TGCGCCAGCAGTGACACCACAGGGTGGACCACTGAAGCTTTCTTT. V and J are TRBV10-1 and TRBJ1-1, with D perhaps TRBD1 (6 bases). The V end was cut by 3 bases, the J end by 4 bases, with 15 bases between. Germline V gives CDR1 WNHNN, CDR2 SYGVQD (reference sequence). The CDR3 extends over 15 amino acids.

The chain employs TRBV2 and TRBJ1-6; 8 nucleotides match TRBD1. Trimming cost V 7 bases and J 9 bases; bases outside gene matches: 8. The CDR3 is 14 amino acids. In germline, CDR1 is SNHLY, CDR2 FYNNEI. The CDR3 bases are TGTGCCAGCAAGCTTGGACAGGGAAGTTCACCCCTCCACTTT. Amino acid sequence: CASKLGQGSSPLHF.

This clone was seen just once. The V call is TRBV18, the J call TRBJ2-6; 7 nucleotides match TRBD1. This CDR3 is 16 amino acids long. V shed 4 bases, J shed 4 bases, and the junction held 7 bases outside the gene matches. Germline V CDR1 and CDR2: KGHSH, LQKENI. The CDR3 is CASSLFTGVGANVLTF. CDR3 coding DNA: TGTGCCAGCTCACTATTTACAGGGGTCGGGGCCAACGTCCTGACTTTC.

The chain links TRBV11-3 to TRBJ1-6, with D unresolved. CDR1 is SGHNT, CDR2 YENEEA, per germline. This CDR3 region has 15 residues. The V end lost 3 bases, the J end lost 8 bases, and 14 bases lay between the germline ends. CDR3 sequence (DNA): TGTGCCAGCAGCTTTTTTGGAGGAGGTGATTCACCCCTCCACTTT. Protein product: CASSFFGGGDSPLHF.

The chain carries TRBV9 and TRBJ1-2; D call uncertain. The germline V gene has CDR1 SGDLS and CDR2 YYNGEE. The CDR3 has 13 amino acids. The V gene lost 0 bases and the J gene lost 7 bases, with 10 bases spanning the gap. CDR3: CASSVANSFGYTF. The DNA for the CDR3 is TGTGCCAGCAGCGTAGCTAACAGCTTTGGCTACACCTTC.

V usage is TRBV27 and J usage is TRBJ1-5, with D possibly matching TRBD1 (6 bases). The ends were cut back, 2 bases at V and 6 bases at J, with 17 bases in the middle. CDR3 length: 16 residues. Germline values: CDR1 MNHEY, CDR2 SMNVEV (reference sequence). In DNA, the CDR3 is TGTGCCAGCAGTTTAGCCGGTGGGGGGGCGGGTCAGCCCCAGCATTTT. It is translated as CASSLAGGGAGQPQHF.

In its sample, this clone was seen a few times. V gene TRBV27 combines with J gene TRBJ1-6, with TRBD1 as a possible D gene (5 bases). The CDR3 loop spans 15 amino acids. V gave up 6 bases and J gave up 4 bases, with 13 bases separating them. Germline-derived CDR1 and CDR2 are MNHEY and SMNVEV (reference sequence). The CDR3 DNA is TGTGCCAGCAGCCAATATGGGGGGTATAATTCACCCCTCCACTTT. This encodes CASSQYGGYNSPLHF.

V usage is TRBV6-5 and J usage is TRBJ1-1, with D perhaps TRBD1 (5 bases). This CDR3 has 14 residues. V was pared by 10 bases and J by 1 base, with 16 bases between. In germline, CDR1 is MNHEY, CDR2 SVGAGI. The CDR3 sequence: CATTPLQGNTEAFF. For the CDR3, the DNA is TGTGCCACCACCCCGTTGCAGGGGAACACTGAAGCTTTCTTT.

The chain employs TRBV7-9 and TRBJ1-2, with D perhaps matching TRBD1 (6 bases). Germline CDR1 SEHNR, CDR2 FQNEAQ (reference sequence). V was trimmed by 4 bases and J by 4 bases, leaving 16 bases between them. This CDR3 is 15 amino acids long. CDR3 amino acids: CASSSTTGLVYGYTF. In nucleotides, the CDR3 is TGTGCCAGCAGCTCTACTACAGGGCTGGTCTATGGCTACACCTTC. The complete variable domain, with remaining parts taken from reference TRBV7-9 and TRBJ1-2, reads DTGVSQNPRHKITKRGQNVTFRCDPISEHNRLYWYRQTLGQGPEFLTYFQNEAQLEKSRLLSDRFSAERPKGSFSTLEIQRTEQGDSAMYLCASSSTTGLVYGYTFGSGTRLTVV.

The V gene is TRBV5-1, the J gene TRBJ2-1; weak D call: TRBD2 (6 bases). V lost 0 bases, J lost 10 bases, and 14 bases lay in between. The V gene's germline CDR1 is SGHRS and CDR2 YFSETQ. This CDR3 is 14 amino acids long. The CDR3: CASSLGLEGREQFF. CDR3 in DNA: TGCGCCAGCAGCTTGGGACTAGAGGGTCGGGAGCAGTTCTTC.

The chain is built from TRBV12-3 or TRBV12-4 and TRBJ1-2, with TRBD1 identical over 9 bases. The CDR3 runs to 13 residues. The V gene end was trimmed by 8 bases and the J gene end by 5 bases; junction bases not matched to a gene: 6. The CDR3 nucleotides read TGTGCCAGCGGTTACAGGGGGCCATATGGCTACACCTTC. It is translated as CASGYRGPYGYTF.

The V call is TRBV2, the J call TRBJ1-3; 8 nucleotides align to TRBD1. The J segment lost 3 bases and the V segment lost 8 bases, leaving 9 bases of the junction unmatched. This CDR3 is built from 15 residues. The germline CDR1 and CDR2 sequences are SNHLY and FYNNEI. The CDR3 DNA is TGTGCCAGCGGGGCAGGGGGCGCGTATGGAAACACCATATATTTT. Translation gives CASGAGGAYGNTIYF.

The chain uses TRBV6-1 and TRBJ2-5; D is ambiguous. The length of the CDR3 is 13 residues. In germline, CDR1 is MNHNS, CDR2 SASEGT. Trimming took 3 bases from V and 7 from J, leaving 12 bases between them. The CDR3 spells CASSESRVVTQYF. CDR3 nucleotides: TGTGCCAGCAGTGAGTCCCGGGTTGTGACCCAGTACTTC.

J is TRBJ1-4 and V is TRBV29-1; 8 bases are a match to TRBD1. The CDR3 extends over 14 amino acids. The V segment lost 3 bases and the J segment 4 bases; nucleotides outside the gene matches: 4. CDR1 and CDR2 (germline): SQVTM, ANQGSEA. Here the CDR3 reads CSVELGQDNEKLFF. CDR3 coding DNA: TGCAGCGTTGAGCTGGGACAGGATAATGAAAAACTGTTTTTT.

V and J are TRBV6-6 and TRBJ2-3, with D perhaps matching TRBD1 (6 bases). V gave up 5 bases and J gave up 4 bases, with 16 bases separating them. CDR1 MNHNY and CDR2 SVGAGI come from the germline V gene (reference sequence). CDR3 length: 15 amino acids. The DNA of the CDR3 is TGTGCCAGCAGTCCGGGGCACAAGGGGGCAGATACGCAGTATTTT. Translation gives CASSPGHKGADTQYF.

DNA for the CDR3: TGCGCCAGCAGCCACAGAACCCAAAGATTAGGACAGGGGGGGACCGGGGAGCTGTTTTTT. As protein: CASSHRTQRLGQGGTGELFF. The chain recombines TRBV4-1 with TRBJ2-2; 10 bases agree with TRBD1. The germline CDR1 and CDR2 sequences are MGHRA and YSYEKL. Trimming at V came to 3 bases and at J to 5 bases, leaving 18 bases not matched to a gene. The CDR3 consists of 20 residues.

The chain has TRBV24-1 and TRBJ2-3, with 9 bases matching TRBD1. V was pared by 0 bases and J by 5 bases, with 8 bases of the junction left unmatched. The germline V gene has CDR1 KGHDR and CDR2 SFDVKD. The length of the CDR3 is 17 residues. In DNA form, the CDR3 reads TGTGCCACCAGTGATTTGAGGGGACAGGGTAAGAAAGATACGCAGTATTTT. Protein sequence: CATSDLRGQGKKDTQYF.

The chain combines TRBV29-1 with TRBJ1-2; 8 bases are a match to TRBD1. V was clipped by 3 bases and J by 3 bases; unmatched bases: 0. The CDR3 loop spans 12 amino acids. Germline CDR1 and CDR2: SQVTM and ANQGSEA. The DNA for the CDR3 is TGCAGCGTTGAGGACAGGGACTATGGCTACACCTTC. Amino acids: CSVEDRDYGYTF.

This chain joins TRBV6-5 and TRBJ1-2; possible D gene TRBD1, 5 bases. The CDR3 runs to 14 residues. Per germline, CDR1 MNHEY and CDR2 SVGAGI. The V end was cut by 7 bases, the J end by 8 bases, with 20 bases between. CDR3 nucleotides: TGTGCCAGCACTCGTTGGGGAACAGGAGAAGGCTACACCTTC. Amino acids: CASTRWGTGEGYTF.